This TCR beta chain was recorded in a study of blood T cells in healthy people across ages. Sample-barcoded 5' priming and a J-beta primer mix drove a second PCR of about 7 to 12 cycles. TCRdb fed the 5' RACE reads into MiXCR, producing one record per CDR3 protein. The sample holds some 790,000 distinct CDR3 sequences, around 28% seen once. Study conclusions and caveats: While age rose, TCR beta diversity per million T cells dropped in a roughly linear way.

The CDR3 loop spans 12 amino acids. Germline V CDR1 and CDR2: SGHTA, FQGNSA. In its sample, this clonotype was seen many times. Its antigen remains unknown. An end of the junction differs from the germline gene, which may be a read error. This rearrangement joins TRBV7-2 to TRBJ2-1, with 9 nucleotides matching TRBD1. This TCR came from an elderly woman in good health. The specimen sequenced was blood. The CDR3 reads CASSPRDREPFF. DNA for the CDR3: TGTGCCAGCAGCCCCCGGGACAGGGAGCCGTTCTTC.